What follows are 12 T cell receptor beta chains derived from one specimen sequenced in a study of control samples from healthy donors and cancer patients. The assay was immunoSEQ multiplex PCR, and TCRdb's table has in-frame clones only and misses some. This table holds under 150,000 clones, roughly nine tenths found once. The specimen was PBMCs. The receptors derive from a man aged 50 to 60 with head and neck cancer.

V usage is TRBV2 and J usage is TRBJ1-6; TRBD1 matches 7 bases. V trimming: 5 bases; J trimming: 6 bases; junction bases outside the gene matches: 19. In germline, CDR1 is SNHLY, CDR2 FYNNEI. The CDR3 is 19 amino acids. CDR3 sequence reads: CASSYSNFSDRVFNSPLHF. CDR3 DNA: TGTGCCAGCAGTTACTCCAATTTTTCTGACAGGGTATTTAATTCACCCCTCCACTTT.

The V call is TRBV7-9, the J call TRBJ2-7, with unresolved D. Germline CDR1 is SEHNR and CDR2 is FQNEAQ (reference sequence). V was trimmed by 5 bases and J by 3 bases, leaving 8 bases between them. The CDR3 consists of 12 residues. The CDR3 loop reads CASSLKSYEQYF. The CDR3 DNA reads as TGTGCCAGCAGCCTGAAGAGCTACGAGCAGTACTTC.

The genes are TRBV28 and TRBJ2-7; D gene uncertain. Germline V gene data show CDR1 as MDHEN and CDR2 as SYDVKM. Trimming cost V 6 bases and J 8 bases, with 17 bases left between them. The CDR3 covers 13 residues. The CDR3 loop is CASSSRWEIQQYF. As DNA, the CDR3 is TGTGCCAGCAGCTCTCGATGGGAAATACAGCAGTACTTC.

V and J are TRBV5-1 and TRBJ2-7; D may be TRBD1 (6 bases). The CDR3 totals 13 residues. Trimming pared 7 bases from V and 1 base from J, leaving 12 bases between. CDR1 is SGHRS, CDR2 YFSETQ, per germline. In DNA form, the CDR3 reads TGCGCCAGCGGGCAACAGGGTTCCTACGAGCAGTACTTC. Translated, it gives CASGQQGSYEQYF.

This chain uses TRBV14 with TRBJ2-5; no firm D call. The V gene lost 1 base and the J gene lost 1 base, with 10 bases spanning the gap. CDR1 SGHDN and CDR2 FVKESK come from the germline V gene. The CDR3 sequence is 15 residues long. CDR3 protein: CASSQVLSSQETQYF. The CDR3 nucleotides are TGTGCCAGCAGCCAAGTTTTATCCAGCCAAGAGACCCAGTACTTC. The entire variable domain, with the rest obtained from reference TRBV14 and TRBJ2-5, is as follows: EAGVTQFPSHSVIEKGQTVTLRCDPISGHDNLYWYRRVMGKEIKFLLHFVKESKQDESGMPNNRFLAERTGGTYSTLKVQPAELEDSGVYFCASSQVLSSQETQYFGPGTRLLVL.

The chain uses TRBV10-3 and TRBJ2-3; the match to TRBD2 covers 9 bases. The CDR3 totals 13 residues. The V and J ends lost 8 bases and 5 bases, in that order; junction bases with no gene match: 5. Per the germline V gene, CDR1 is ENHRY and CDR2 is SYGVKD. CDR3 bases: TGTGCCATCCAACTAGCGGGCGGAGATACGCAGTATTTT. It translates to CAIQLAGGDTQYF.

The chain joins TRBV6-5 to TRBJ1-1, with D perhaps matching TRBD1 (5 bases). V dropped 5 bases and J dropped 6 bases, with 7 bases sitting between them. The CDR3 extends over 11 amino acids. Per the germline V gene, CDR1 is MNHEY and CDR2 is SVGAGI. In DNA form, the CDR3 reads TGTGCCAGCAGTAGGGGAGCTGAAGCTTTCTTT. It specifies CASSRGAEAFF.

The chain is built from TRBV11-2 and TRBJ1-2; tentative D call: TRBD1 (5 bases). CDR1 is SGHAT and CDR2 is FQNNGV in the germline V gene. Trimming shortened V by 6 bases and J by 1 base, and 9 bases separated the two germline ends. CDR3 length equals 13 residues. The CDR3 loop is CASSPDSNYGYTF. CDR3 coding DNA: TGTGCCAGCAGTCCAGACAGTAACTATGGCTACACCTTC.

This clone was observed a single time. The gene calls are TRBV18 and TRBJ2-2, with TRBD1 matching 7 bases. Germline V gene sequence: CDR1 KGHSH, CDR2 LQKENI. There are 15 residues in the CDR3. With V trimmed by 7 bases and J by 1 base, 6 bases remained unmatched. The chain's CDR3 is CASCSRGMNTGELFF. For the CDR3, the DNA is TGTGCCAGCTGCAGCAGGGGGATGAACACCGGGGAGCTGTTTTTT.

The chain combines TRBV2 with TRBJ2-7; no firm D call. Germline V lookup: CDR1 SNHLY, CDR2 FYNNEI. This CDR3 is built from 13 residues. V lost 8 bases and J lost 1, with 12 bases in between. The CDR3 reads CASGYHISYEQYF. In nucleotides, the CDR3 is TGTGCCAGCGGGTATCATATATCCTACGAGCAGTACTTC.

Only one count was recorded for this clone. CDR3 in amino acids: CASSLIPGHQSSGANVLTF. The CDR3 DNA reads as TGTGCCAGCAGTCTAATTCCGGGACACCAAAGCTCTGGGGCCAACGTCCTGACTTTC. V is TRBV27 and J is TRBJ2-6, with D possibly matching TRBD1 (6 bases). V shed 5 bases and J shed 0 bases, with 20 bases lying between them. Germline V CDR1 and CDR2: MNHEY, SMNVEV (reference sequence). This CDR3 region has 19 residues.

This chain uses TRBV7-8 with TRBJ1-2, with D uncertain. CDR3 length equals 13 residues. V lost 5 bases and J lost 4, with 11 bases in between. Per germline, CDR1 SGHVS and CDR2 FQNEAQ. This CDR3 is CASSPDLTYGYTF. Here the CDR3 DNA reads TGTGCCAGCAGCCCCGACCTAACCTATGGCTACACCTTC.